These 28 T cell receptor beta chains were all obtained from the same sample, sequenced in a study of early T cells in non-severe SARS-CoV-2 infection. TCRdb re-called the 5' RACE reads with MiXCR, one entry per CDR3 protein. This sample has under 85,000 distinct CDR3 sequences, with 13% to 15% found just once. Sample: whole blood, taken at baseline. Receptors originate from an adult who was a healthcare worker with PCR-confirmed SARS-CoV-2 infection or an uninfected control (not recorded which).

The chain employs TRBV20-1 and TRBJ2-3; 7 nucleotides agree with TRBD2. With V trimmed by 1 base and J by 6 bases, 13 bases remained unmatched. The germline gives CDR1 DFQATT, CDR2 SNEGSKA (reference sequence). The CDR3 runs to 16 residues. This CDR3 is CSARVRPGGAGDTQYF. In nucleotides, the CDR3 is TGCAGTGCTAGAGTCCGCCCGGGAGGAGCAGGGGATACGCAGTATTTT.

J is TRBJ1-2 and V is TRBV29-1; D unclear. The germline CDR1 and CDR2 sequences are SQVTM and ANQGSEA. Deletions cut 0 bases from V and 10 bases from J, with 9 bases between. This CDR3 is 11 amino acids long. CDR3 in DNA: TGCAGCGTTGAAGATCTGGATTTCTACACCTTC. Amino acid sequence: CSVEDLDFYTF. The whole variable domain, remainder taken from reference TRBV29-1 and TRBJ1-2, is SAVISQKPSRDICQRGTSLTIQCQVDSQVTMMFWYRQQPGQSLTLIATANQGSEATYESGFVIDKFPISRPNLTFSTLTVSNMSPEDSSIYLCSVEDLDFYTFGSGTRLTVV.

The V and J genes are TRBV7-8 and TRBJ2-5; 7 bases match TRBD2. This CDR3 has 14 amino acids. Losses at the gene ends were 5 bases for V and 3 bases for J; bases not matched to a gene: 6. Germline V gene sequence: CDR1 SGHVS, CDR2 FQNEAQ. The CDR3 DNA reads as TGTGCCAGCAGCCAAGGGAGGGGAAAAGAGACCCAGTACTTC. Its translation: CASSQGRGKETQYF.

This clonotype was seen a few times. The V and J genes are TRBV7-8 and TRBJ2-1; possibly TRBD1 or TRBD2 for D (5 bases each). V gave up 5 bases and J gave up 2 bases, with 19 bases separating them. The CDR3 has 17 residues. Germline CDR1 reads SGHVS; CDR2 reads FQNEAQ. In DNA form, the CDR3 reads TGTGCCAGCAGCCTCAGCCGGGACCAGAATCCCTACAATGAGCAGTTCTTC. This gives the protein CASSLSRDQNPYNEQFF.

This rearrangement joins TRBV30 to TRBJ1-1; no clear D gene. The V gene's germline CDR1 is GTSNPN and CDR2 SVGIG (reference sequence). V shed 1 base and J shed 6 bases, with 6 bases lying between them. There are 11 residues in the CDR3. CDR3 region: CAWSEGSEAFF. CDR3 DNA: TGTGCCTGGAGTGAAGGGTCTGAAGCTTTCTTT. The complete variable domain, with remaining parts taken from reference TRBV30 and TRBJ1-1, reads SQTIHQWPATLVQPVGSPLSLECTVEGTSNPNLYWYRQAAGRGLQLLFYSVGIGQISSEVPQNLSASRPQDRQFILSSKKLLLSDSGFYLCAWSEGSEAFFGQGTRLTVV.

DNA of the CDR3: TGTGCCAGCCAACTAGCGGGAGGCTCCTACGAGCAGTACTTC. It specifies CASQLAGGSYEQYF. This rearrangement joins TRBV28 to TRBJ2-7, with TRBD2 matching over 12 bases. Germline V gene lookup returns CDR1 MDHEN and CDR2 SYDVKM. The CDR3 is made up of 14 amino acids. Unmatched junction bases numbered 2, after V lost 8 bases and J lost 0 bases.

The table lists this clonotype with many counts. This chain joins TRBV2 and TRBJ2-5; unclear D gene. V lost 6 bases to trimming and J lost 3 bases, with 8 bases between them. Germline V CDR1 and CDR2: SNHLY, FYNNEI. CDR3 length equals 12 residues. The CDR3 sequence: CASRRPEETQYF. The CDR3 DNA reads as TGTGCCAGCAGGAGGCCTGAAGAGACCCAGTACTTC.

This clonotype was counted at least ten times. J is TRBJ2-5 and V is TRBV5-4; 8 bases match TRBD2. Germline V gene lookup returns CDR1 SGHNT and CDR2 YYREEE (reference sequence). There are 15 residues in the CDR3. V was pared by 2 bases and J by 0 bases, with 3 bases of the junction left unmatched. The DNA for the CDR3 is TGTGCCAGCAGCTTTCGCGGGGGGAACCAAGAGACCCAGTACTTC. Translated, it gives CASSFRGGNQETQYF.

This clonotype was counted at least ten times. The chain uses TRBV6-1 and TRBJ2-1; TRBD1 matches at 8 bases. V trimming: 2 bases; J trimming: 3 bases; junction bases outside the gene matches: 3. This CDR3 spans 15 amino acids. The germline V gene has CDR1 MNHNS and CDR2 SASEGT. CDR3 bases: TGTGCCAGCAGTGAAATAGGACAGGGCTACAATGAGCAGTTCTTC. Protein product: CASSEIGQGYNEQFF.

This clonotype was detected only a few times. The chain has TRBV7-9 and TRBJ2-3, with TRBD2 as a possible D gene (6 bases). Trimming cost V 3 bases and J 2 bases, with 12 bases left between them. The germline V gene has CDR1 SEHNR and CDR2 FQNEAQ (reference sequence). The CDR3 extends over 15 amino acids. CDR3 nucleotide sequence: TGTGCCAGCAGCTTCTACCGGCGGGACACAGATACGCAGTATTTT. Its protein product is CASSFYRRDTDTQYF.

This clonotype was counted many times. The chain is built from TRBV20-1 and TRBJ2-3; 8 bases map to TRBD1. Germline CDR1 DFQATT, CDR2 SNEGSKA (reference sequence). The V gene end was trimmed by 5 bases and the J gene end by 1 base; junction bases not matched to a gene: 5. The CDR3 is 14 residues long. The CDR3 spells CSAGDRFGTDTQYF. CDR3 DNA: TGCAGTGCTGGGGACAGGTTCGGCACAGATACGCAGTATTTT.

This clonotype was seen more than once but under ten times. This chain uses TRBV7-9 with TRBJ2-7; D uncertain. The CDR3 totals 15 residues. V lost 4 bases to trimming and J lost 1 base, with 14 bases between them. The germline V gene encodes CDR1 SEHNR and CDR2 FQNEAQ (reference sequence). For the CDR3, the DNA is TGTGCCAGCAGCTCCCGAGACGGTGCGTCCTACGAGCAGTACTTC. This encodes CASSSRDGASYEQYF.

The chain links TRBV12-3 or TRBV12-4 to TRBJ1-2; D is possibly TRBD1 (5 bases). The CDR3 has 14 residues. The germline V and J ends were trimmed by 7 bases and 4 bases, with 16 bases remaining between them. The CDR3 nucleotides are TGTGCCAGCACCACCGGGGGGACGACCTATGGCTACACCTTC. Its protein product is CASTTGGTTYGYTF.

V is TRBV29-1 and J is TRBJ2-7; TRBD2 agrees at 7 bases. The ends lost 1 base at V and 1 base at J; junction bases unmatched: 4. The germline V gene has CDR1 SQVTM and CDR2 ANQGSEA. The length of the CDR3 is 14 residues. The CDR3 loop is CSVEAYGGSYEQYF. The CDR3 DNA is TGCAGCGTTGAAGCTTACGGGGGGTCCTACGAGCAGTACTTC.

V usage is TRBV29-1 and J usage is TRBJ2-1; no definite D call. The CDR3 covers 13 residues. V was pared by 1 base and J by 13 bases, with 17 bases between. The germline gives CDR1 SQVTM, CDR2 ANQGSEA. The DNA for the CDR3 is TGCAGCGTTGAAGCAGGCTCGTCGGGCGGACAGTTCTTC. Translating gives CSVEAGSSGGQFF.

This clonotype was counted only a few times. The V call is TRBV2, the J call TRBJ1-4; 7 bases map to TRBD1. Germline V CDR1 and CDR2: SNHLY, FYNNEI. The CDR3 is 16 amino acids. V lost 6 bases, J lost 3 bases, and 10 bases stayed unmatched. The CDR3: CASRVRDSRSNEKLFF. The CDR3 DNA sequence: TGTGCCAGCAGAGTTCGGGACAGTCGATCTAATGAAAAACTGTTTTTT.

This clonotype has only a few counts. The chain links TRBV5-1 to TRBJ1-1; 7 bases agree with TRBD1. Germline loops: CDR1 SGHRS, CDR2 YFSETQ. The CDR3 length is 16 residues. Trimming took 4 bases from V and 0 from J; bases not matched to a gene: 9. In DNA, the CDR3 is TGCGCCAGCAGCCTGCACAGGGGCTCCATGAACACTGAAGCTTTCTTT. It yields the protein CASSLHRGSMNTEAFF.

A few counts support this clonotype. The genes are TRBV28 and TRBJ2-3, with a weak D call TRBD2 (5 bases). The CDR3 covers 13 residues. Trimming left V 8 bases short and J 2 bases short, with 11 bases between. Looked up from germline, CDR1 is MDHEN and CDR2 is SYDVKM. In DNA, the CDR3 is TGTGCCAGCGGCAGAGGGATCACAGATACGCAGTATTTT. This translates into CASGRGITDTQYF. Complete variable domain (other parts from reference TRBV28 and TRBJ2-3): DVKVTQSSRYLVKRTGEKVFLECVQDMDHENMFWYRQDPGLGLRLIYFSYDVKMKEKGDIPEGYSVSREKKERFSLILESASTNQTSMYLCASGRGITDTQYFGPGTRLTVL.

The V gene is TRBV29-1, the J gene TRBJ1-1; TRBD1 aligns across 10 bases. J lost 6 bases, V lost 4 bases, and 8 bases had no gene match. The CDR3 has 14 residues. The germline CDR1 and CDR2 sequences are SQVTM and ANQGSEA. The CDR3 DNA reads as TGCAGCGTTGGTAGGCTCGGACAGGGGGCTGAAGCTTTCTTT. This codes for CSVGRLGQGAEAFF.

The chain recombines TRBV5-4 with TRBJ2-4, with 12 positions matching TRBD1. Germline loops: CDR1 SGHNT, CDR2 YYREEE (reference sequence). The ends lost 7 bases at V and 1 base at J; junction bases unmatched: 3. This CDR3 region has 15 residues. The CDR3 here is CASGTGGDAKNIQYF. The CDR3 coding sequence is TGTGCCAGCGGGACAGGGGGCGACGCCAAAAACATTCAGTACTTC.

This clonotype was seen at least ten times. The V call is TRBV7-2, the J call TRBJ2-4; a possible D gene is TRBD2 (5 bases). Trimming stripped 5 bases from V and 7 bases from J, with 9 bases between. The CDR3 extends over 12 amino acids. Looked up from germline, CDR1 is SGHTA and CDR2 is FQGNSA. CDR3 sequence (DNA): TGTGCCAGCAGCCCCAAGCGGAACATTCAGTACTTC. It specifies CASSPKRNIQYF. Full variable domain (missing parts from reference TRBV7-2 and TRBJ2-4): GAGVSQSPSNKVTEKGKDVELRCDPISGHTALYWYRQSLGQGLEFLIYFQGNSAPDKSGLPSDRFSAERTGGSVSTLTIQRTQQEDSAVYLCASSPKRNIQYFGAGTRLSVL.

This clonotype was detected ten times or more. The chain is built from TRBV5-5 and TRBJ2-7, with 7 positions matching TRBD2. The J segment lost 3 bases and the V segment lost 4 bases, leaving 10 bases of the junction unmatched. CDR1 and CDR2 (germline): SGHKS, YYEKEE (reference sequence). The length of the CDR3 is 15 residues. The CDR3 nucleotides are TGTGCCAGCAGCCCCAAGCGGGACCTCTTCTACGAGCAGTACTTC. This gives the protein CASSPKRDLFYEQYF.

This clonotype was counted ten times or more. This chain links TRBV20-1 with TRBJ2-7; D remains unclear. The V and J ends lost 0 bases and 5 bases respectively, with 14 bases between them. Germline CDR1 is DFQATT and CDR2 is SNEGSKA (reference sequence). The CDR3 covers 14 residues. DNA for the CDR3: TGCAGTGCTAGAGAGGGTGATATAATCAACGAGCAGTACTTC. Its translation is CSAREGDIINEQYF.

CDR3 residues: CASSPDHNSEQYF. CDR3 DNA sequence: TGTGCCAGCTCACCAGACCACAACTCCGAGCAGTACTTC. The chain has TRBV18 and TRBJ2-7; D uncertain. V shed 2 bases and J shed 6 bases, with 11 bases lying between them. CDR3 length equals 13 residues. Germline values: CDR1 KGHSH, CDR2 LQKENI.

J is TRBJ2-5 and V is TRBV10-1, with TRBD1 matching 10 bases. The CDR3 contains 16 residues. Germline V gives CDR1 WNHNN, CDR2 SYGVQD (reference sequence). Trimming cost V 5 bases and J 2 bases; bases outside gene matches: 8. The CDR3 reads CASSTGQGEAQETQYF. The CDR3, as DNA: TGCGCCAGCAGTACCGGACAGGGGGAAGCTCAAGAGACCCAGTACTTC.

In nucleotides, the CDR3 is TGCAGTGCCCACTGGCTAGCCTCAGATACGCAGTATTTT. Amino acid sequence: CSAHWLASDTQYF. The genes are TRBV20-1 and TRBJ2-3, with D possibly matching TRBD2 (5 bases). Trimming took 6 bases from V and 4 from J, leaving 14 bases between them. CDR3 size: 13 residues. Germline V CDR1 and CDR2: DFQATT, SNEGSKA (reference sequence).

The CDR3 protein is CASGPQTQNTGELFF. CDR3 nucleotides: TGTGCCAGCGGCCCCCAGACACAGAACACCGGGGAGCTGTTTTTT. The V gene is TRBV18, the J gene TRBJ2-2, with D uncertain. V was shortened by 8 bases and J by 1 base, with 14 bases between the two germline ends. The V gene's germline CDR1 is KGHSH and CDR2 LQKENI. The length of the CDR3 is 15 residues. Combining the CDR3 with reference TRBV18 and TRBJ2-2 gives the whole variable domain NAGVMQNPRHLVRRRGQEARLRCSPMKGHSHVYWYRQLPEEGLKFMVYLQKENIIDESGMPKERFSAEFPKEGPSILRIQQVVRGDSAAYFCASGPQTQNTGELFFGEGSRLTVL.

The chain carries TRBV4-2 and TRBJ2-1; 11 nucleotides match TRBD2. The CDR3 loop spans 16 amino acids. CDR1 and CDR2 from the germline V gene are LGHNA and YNFKEQ. Trimming removed 0 bases from V and 4 bases from J; junction bases left unmatched: 2. The CDR3: CASSQDRTSGYNEQFF. The CDR3 coding sequence is TGTGCCAGCAGCCAAGATAGGACTAGCGGGTACAATGAGCAGTTCTTC.